One sample yielded the 15 T cell receptor beta chains listed below, sequenced in a study of blood T cell repertoires in COVID-19. Profiling relied on immunoSEQ multiplex PCR, and the TCRdb table lists in-frame clones only, not all of them. In the table there are over 120,000 clones, around 80% of which are singletons. Sample: peripheral blood. The receptor source for this set is a man between 65 and 79 years old who had recovered from COVID-19.

This clone was picked up a small number of times. V and J are TRBV6-5 and TRBJ2-5, with D perhaps TRBD1 (5 bases). There are 12 residues in the CDR3. Germline V gene lookup returns CDR1 MNHEY and CDR2 SVGAGI. The V and J ends lost 6 bases and 5 bases respectively, with 10 bases between them. The DNA of the CDR3 is TGTGCCAGCAGCAGAAAGGGGGAGACCCAGTACTTC. Its translation is CASSRKGETQYF.

The CDR3 coding sequence is TGTGCTAGTGGTTTGGTGCTAGGGGTTGAGCAGTACTTC. This translates into CASGLVLGVEQYF. The V and J genes are TRBV12-5 and TRBJ2-7, with D possibly matching TRBD1 (5 bases). CDR1 LGHNT and CDR2 FRNRAP come from the germline V gene. The length of the CDR3 is 13 residues. Trimming took off 0 bases at V and 7 bases at J, with 10 bases between the two ends.

The CDR3 is CASRPGGTDTQYF. The CDR3 DNA reads as TGTGCCAGCAGGCCGGGGGGCACAGATACGCAGTATTTT. The chain has TRBV27 and TRBJ2-3; weak D call: TRBD2 (6 bases). CDR1 and CDR2 (germline): MNHEY, SMNVEV (reference sequence). V was clipped by 6 bases and J by 1 base, with 8 bases between them. CDR3 length: 13 amino acids.

The gene calls are TRBV2 and TRBJ2-3, with 10 bases aligning to TRBD2. Germline lookup yields CDR1 SNHLY and CDR2 FYNNEI. The CDR3 contains 14 residues. The ends lost 8 bases at V and 4 bases at J; junction bases unmatched: 6. The CDR3 DNA reads TGTGCCAGCGGGGGAGCGGGAGGGGCAGATACGCAGTATTTT. Its protein is CASGGAGGADTQYF.

This sequence joins TRBV5-1 and TRBJ2-3; possibly TRBD1 for D (6 bases). V lost 4 bases to trimming and J lost 2 bases, with 14 bases between them. Germline V gene data show CDR1 as SGHRS and CDR2 as YFSETQ. This CDR3 spans 15 amino acids. The CDR3 reads CASSGRGSITDTQYF. The CDR3 DNA sequence: TGCGCCAGCAGCGGTAGGGGGAGTATCACAGATACGCAGTATTTT.

The sample holds one count of this clone. The chain combines TRBV7-8 with TRBJ2-1; a possible D gene is TRBD2 (6 bases). CDR3 size: 13 residues. The V end was cut by 1 base, the J end by 8 bases, with 9 bases between. Germline V gene lookup returns CDR1 SGHVS and CDR2 FQNEAQ. CDR3 coding DNA: TGTGCCAGCAGCTTAGTGGGGGGTCATGAGCAGTTCTTC. Translating gives CASSLVGGHEQFF.

The table lists this clone with a count of one. The chain has TRBV29-1 and TRBJ2-2; D ambiguous. The CDR3 has 12 residues. Trimming cost V 4 bases and J 3 bases, with 6 bases left between them. Germline CDR1 SQVTM, CDR2 ANQGSEA. DNA for the CDR3: TGCAGCGTTGCGCGGTACACCGGGGAGCTGTTTTTT. It codes for CSVARYTGELFF.

This sequence joins TRBV7-8 and TRBJ2-1; tentatively, D is TRBD2 (6 bases). CDR3 length: 17 residues. Germline assignment: CDR1 SGHVS and CDR2 FQNEAQ. Between the trimmed V and J ends, which lost 1 base and 3 bases, there was a span of 16 bases. The CDR3 region has the DNA TGTGCCAGCAGCTTAGAGGGCGTAACCGGGAGCTACAATGAGCAGTTCTTC. Protein product: CASSLEGVTGSYNEQFF.

This clone showed up just once. The rearrangement joins TRBV7-9 to TRBJ1-3; D gene ambiguous. Trimming shortened V by 4 bases and J by 3 bases, and 13 bases separated the two germline ends. Germline-derived CDR1 and CDR2 are SEHNR and FQNEAQ (reference sequence). The CDR3 has 15 amino acids. CDR3 sequence: CASSSGLDGGNTIYF. The CDR3 region has the DNA TGTGCCAGCAGCTCAGGACTGGACGGTGGAAACACCATATATTTT.

This chain connects TRBV28 to TRBJ1-1; 7 bases map to TRBD1. The CDR3 loop spans 14 amino acids. V shed 3 bases, J shed 4 bases, and the junction held 5 bases outside the gene matches. CDR1 MDHEN and CDR2 SYDVKM come from the germline V gene. For the CDR3, the DNA is TGTGCCAGCAGTTTCGGGGGACAGACCACTGAAGCTTTCTTT. It yields the protein CASSFGGQTTEAFF.

The chain recombines TRBV7-2 with TRBJ2-5, with 7 positions matching TRBD2. V lost 7 bases to trimming and J lost 2 bases; unmatched junction nucleotides: 10. Germline loops: CDR1 SGHTA, CDR2 FQGNSA. This CDR3 has 15 residues. The CDR3 sequence: CASIPVPAGQETQYF. The CDR3 DNA is TGTGCCAGCATCCCAGTCCCAGCGGGACAAGAGACCCAGTACTTC.

This clone showed up just a few times. CDR3 protein: CASSVGPTVGGNEAFF. The CDR3 DNA sequence: TGTGCCAGCAGCGTAGGTCCAACAGTCGGGGGAAATGAAGCTTTCTTT. V and J are TRBV9 and TRBJ1-1, with a possible D match to TRBD1 (5 bases). Trimming stripped 0 bases from V and 7 bases from J, with 19 bases between. The CDR3 is 16 residues long. Germline lookup yields CDR1 SGDLS and CDR2 YYNGEE.

This sequence joins TRBV28 and TRBJ1-2; maybe TRBD1 (6 bases). The germline V and J ends were trimmed by 2 bases and 8 bases, with 15 bases remaining between them. In germline, CDR1 is MDHEN, CDR2 SYDVKM. This CDR3 region has 14 residues. CDR3 protein: CASSLGLTGRGYTF. CDR3 DNA: TGTGCCAGCAGTTTAGGCTTAACAGGGCGCGGCTACACCTTC.

The chain links TRBV5-4 to TRBJ2-3, with a tentative D call TRBD2 (6 bases). The CDR3 sequence is 15 residues long. Germline V gene lookup returns CDR1 SGHNT and CDR2 YYREEE (reference sequence). V lost 4 bases to trimming and J lost 0 bases, with 12 bases between them. Here the CDR3 DNA reads TGTGCCAGCAGCGTGCGGGATGGTAGCACAGATACGCAGTATTTT. This encodes CASSVRDGSTDTQYF.

This clone has only a few counts. The V call is TRBV9, the J call TRBJ2-3; 7 bases match TRBD1. The J segment lost 1 base and the V segment lost 7 bases, leaving 6 bases of the junction unmatched. Germline V lookup: CDR1 SGDLS, CDR2 YYNGEE. The CDR3 runs 14 residues. CDR3 DNA sequence: TGTGCCAGCCAGGGGGTTAGCGGCACAGATACGCAGTATTTT. This translates into CASQGVSGTDTQYF.